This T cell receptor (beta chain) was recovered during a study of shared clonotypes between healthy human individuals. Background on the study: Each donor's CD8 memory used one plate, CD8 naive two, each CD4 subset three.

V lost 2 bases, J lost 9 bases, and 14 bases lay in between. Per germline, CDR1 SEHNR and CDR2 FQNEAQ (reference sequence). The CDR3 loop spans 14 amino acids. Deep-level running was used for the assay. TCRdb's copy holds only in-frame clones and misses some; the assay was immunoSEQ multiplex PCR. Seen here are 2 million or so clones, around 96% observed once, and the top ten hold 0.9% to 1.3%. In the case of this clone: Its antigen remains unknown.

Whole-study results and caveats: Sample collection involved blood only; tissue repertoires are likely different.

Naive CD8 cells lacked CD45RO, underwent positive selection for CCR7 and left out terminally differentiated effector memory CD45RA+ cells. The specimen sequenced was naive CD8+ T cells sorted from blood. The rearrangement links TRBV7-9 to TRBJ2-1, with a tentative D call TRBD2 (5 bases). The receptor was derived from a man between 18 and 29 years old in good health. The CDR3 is CASSLPATSGEQFF. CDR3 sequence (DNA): TGTGCCAGCAGCTTACCAGCGACGAGCGGTGAGCAGTTCTTC.